These 14 T cell receptor beta chains share one sample of origin, sequenced in a study of blood T cell repertoires in COVID-19. Measured with immunoSEQ multiplex PCR; TCRdb has only the in-frame clones, and not every one. The table lists fewer than 95,000 clones, about 87% of them singletons. The source material was peripheral blood. These receptors came from a man in his 60s with acute or convalescent COVID-19.

The chain links TRBV7-2 to TRBJ2-7, with D perhaps TRBD2 (5 bases). Trimming removed 4 bases at V and 6 bases at J, with 16 bases between. Per the germline V gene, CDR1 is SGHTA and CDR2 is FQGNSA. There are 14 residues in the CDR3. CDR3 residues: CASSSTRSWGEQYF. CDR3 nucleotide sequence: TGTGCCAGCAGCTCCACTAGAAGTTGGGGCGAGCAGTACTTC.

This chain uses TRBV2 with TRBJ2-2; D gene ambiguous. V lost 6 bases and J 1 base, leaving 9 bases between the germline ends. CDR3 size: 14 residues. CDR1 SNHLY and CDR2 FYNNEI come from the germline V gene. The CDR3 spells CASRAIMNTGELFF. CDR3 nucleotides: TGTGCCAGCAGGGCCATCATGAACACCGGGGAGCTGTTTTTT.

CDR3 residues: CASSSTGNTEAFF. DNA of the CDR3: TGTGCCAGCAGCTCGACAGGGAACACTGAAGCTTTCTTT. The J gene is TRBJ1-1, the V gene TRBV3-1 (or the pseudogene TRBV3-2), with D possibly being TRBD1 (6 bases). CDR1 is LGHDT, CDR2 YNNKEL, per germline (reference sequence). The V end lost 5 bases, the J end lost 1 base, and 8 bases lay between the germline ends. The CDR3 is 13 amino acids.

This clone was observed a handful of times. The CDR3 sequence: CASSQSAGTSGRYEQYF. CDR3 nucleotide sequence: TGCGCCAGCAGTCAATCCGCCGGGACTAGCGGGAGGTACGAGCAGTACTTC. V usage is TRBV23-1 and J usage is TRBJ2-7; 15 nucleotides match TRBD2. TRBV23-1 is recorded as an ORF, its role being uncertain. V was pared by 0 bases and J by 4 bases, with 4 bases of the junction left unmatched. The CDR3 sequence is 17 residues long.

The chain combines TRBV27 with TRBJ2-7; D is unresolved. Per the germline V gene, CDR1 is MNHEY and CDR2 is SMNVEV (reference sequence). This CDR3 contains 14 residues. V was trimmed by 3 bases and J by 1 base, leaving 10 bases between them. CDR3 DNA sequence: TGTGCCAGCAGTTTGGGCAGGTTATCCTACGAGCAGTACTTC. It encodes CASSLGRLSYEQYF.

This sequence joins TRBV6-6 and TRBJ2-3, with D perhaps matching TRBD2 (6 bases). CDR3 length: 15 residues. Per germline, CDR1 MNHNY and CDR2 SVGAGI (reference sequence). Between the trimmed V and J ends, which lost 8 bases and 1 base, there was a span of 16 bases. The CDR3 DNA follows: TGTGCCAGCCCCCCCGCTACGGGGGGCACAGATACGCAGTATTTT. It is translated as CASPPATGGTDTQYF.

The V gene is TRBV12-3 or TRBV12-4, the J gene TRBJ1-2; D is uncertain. V dropped 3 bases and J dropped 4 bases, with 9 bases sitting between them. The CDR3 is 13 amino acids. The DNA of the CDR3 is TGTGCCAGCAGTTTCGCGGGGTCCTATGGCTACACCTTC. It encodes CASSFAGSYGYTF.

The V gene is TRBV9, the J gene TRBJ2-3, with 7 bases identical to TRBD2. Germline V gene lookup returns CDR1 SGDLS and CDR2 YYNGEE. J was trimmed by 2 bases and V by 4 bases; bases with no gene match: 7. The CDR3 loop spans 15 amino acids. The CDR3: CASSPSGGNTDTQYF. The CDR3 DNA follows: TGTGCCAGCAGCCCCTCCGGGGGGAACACAGATACGCAGTATTTT.

The chain carries TRBV2 and TRBJ1-2; D might be TRBD1 (5 bases). Germline assignment: CDR1 SNHLY and CDR2 FYNNEI. The ends were cut back, 2 bases at V and 5 bases at J, with 9 bases in the middle. CDR3 size: 13 residues. The DNA for the CDR3 is TGTGCCAGCAGTGAACGGCAGGGTTATGGCTACACCTTC. Translation gives CASSERQGYGYTF.

This clone turned up a few times. The rearrangement uses TRBV6-5 and TRBJ1-5, with D perhaps matching TRBD1 (5 bases). The CDR3 totals 14 residues. Germline V lookup: CDR1 MNHEY, CDR2 SVGAGI. V lost 7 bases, J lost 1 base, and 11 bases lay in between. CDR3 DNA: TGTGCCAGCAAAGAAGGGGTAAGCAATCAGCCCCAGCATTTT. Protein product: CASKEGVSNQPQHF.

The chain employs TRBV19 and TRBJ1-5, with 7 bases matching TRBD1. There are 17 residues in the CDR3. Germline values: CDR1 LNHDA, CDR2 SQIVND (reference sequence). V was pared by 3 bases and J by 0 bases, with 8 bases of the junction left unmatched. CDR3 in amino acids: CASSIRRDSSSNQPQHF. DNA for the CDR3: TGTGCCAGTAGTATCCGCCGGGACAGTTCTAGCAATCAGCCCCAGCATTTT.

V usage is TRBV23-1 and J usage is TRBJ1-5, with TRBD1 matching over 8 bases. TRBV23-1 qualifies as an ORF whose function is uncertain. The CDR3 loop spans 17 amino acids. V gave up 0 bases and J gave up 6 bases; unmatched junction bases: 10. CDR3 sequence reads: CASSQSRTGWVGQPQHF. As DNA, the CDR3 is TGCGCCAGCAGTCAATCTAGGACAGGGTGGGTCGGTCAGCCCCAGCATTTT.

The rearrangement joins TRBV20-1 to TRBJ2-7; 10 nucleotides match TRBD2. This CDR3 comprises 13 residues. In germline, CDR1 is DFQATT, CDR2 SNEGSKA (reference sequence). The junction had 2 bases not matched to a gene; V was cut back by 3 bases and J by 3 bases. The chain's CDR3 is CSASPSGSYEQYF. CDR3 in DNA: TGCAGTGCTAGTCCTAGCGGGAGCTACGAGCAGTACTTC.

The gene calls are TRBV3-1 (or the pseudogene TRBV3-2) and TRBJ1-5, with 8 bases fitting TRBD1. Germline CDR1 LGHDT, CDR2 YNNKEL (reference sequence). The CDR3 loop spans 15 amino acids. Unmatched junction bases numbered 5, after V lost 3 bases and J lost 4 bases. In DNA form, the CDR3 reads TGTGCCAGCAGCCACGGACAGGGCGGGAATCAGCCCCAGCATTTT. Its protein is CASSHGQGGNQPQHF.